These T cell receptor beta chains were read from a single sample in a study of CD8+CD57+ T cells in acquired aplastic anemia. MiXCR, run by TCRdb on the reads, gives a single entry per CDR3 protein. In the table there are around 180,000 distinct CDR3 sequences, about three fifths of which are singletons. The specimen was sorted CD4+, CD8+, or CD8+CD57+ T cells (not recorded which) from PBMCs. These receptors were collected from a human donor in good health. Each CDR3 is given with its conserved first and last residue. D genes are given only for firm matches. For some rows the clone size is stated as once, few or many, or as a class when expanded; others skip it.

abundance	j_gene	d_gene	v_gene	CDR3aa	CDR3nt
few	TRBJ2-3	TRBD1	TRBV20-1	CSGLGQGAVDTQYF	TGCAGTGGCCTGGGACAGGGGGCGGTGGATACGCAGTATTTT
.	TRBJ2-7	.	TRBV5-6	CASSPRLGTGEQYF	TGCGCCAGCAGCCCCCGTCTGGGGACTGGTGAGCAGTACTTC
.	TRBJ1-5	.	TRBV2	CASSEETVYSNQPQHF	TGTGCCAGCAGTGAAGAAACAGTCTATAGCAATCAGCCCCAGCATTTT
.	TRBJ2-1	.	TRBV11-2	CASSLGSGARSKQFF	TGTGCCAGCAGCTTAGGAAGCGGTGCGAGAAGTAAGCAGTTCTTC
.	TRBJ2-7	TRBD2	TRBV2	CASSVAGGKYEQYF	TGTGCCAGCAGTGTAGCGGGGGGAAAATACGAGCAGTACTTC
.	TRBJ2-7	TRBD1	TRBV10-3	CATTTGTAYEQYF	TGTGCCACCACGACCGGGACAGCCTACGAGCAGTACTTC
.	TRBJ1-2	.	TRBV2	CASKGTNNYGYTF	TGTGCCAGCAAGGGCACTAACAACTATGGCTACACCTTC
.	TRBJ2-4	TRBD1	TRBV7-2	CASSPGTGKNIQYF	TGTGCCAGCAGCCCAGGGACAGGGAAAAACATTCAGTACTTC
.	TRBJ2-7	.	TRBV7-9	CASSEMASSYEQYF	TGTGCCAGCAGTGAAATGGCCTCCTCCTACGAGCAGTACTTC
.	TRBJ1-5	.	TRBV20-1	CSARWLAGGRGPSEHF	TGCAGTGCTAGATGGCTAGCGGGGGGGAGAGGGCCTTCCGAGCATTTT
many	TRBJ2-7	.	TRBV6-1	CASTPGPGYEQYF	TGTGCCAGCACTCCGGGACCCGGCTACGAGCAGTACTTC
.	TRBJ2-7	.	TRBV5-4	CASSLEGNSYEQYF	TGTGCCAGCAGCTTGGAAGGGAACTCCTACGAGCAGTACTTC
.	TRBJ2-3	.	TRBV7-2	CASSLSVAGDTQYF	TGTGCCAGCAGCTTAAGTGTCGCAGGAGATACGCAGTATTTT
.	TRBJ1-3	.	TRBV7-6	CASSFSVRHRSGNTIYF	TGTGCCAGCAGCTTTAGCGTTAGACATCGGAGTGGAAACACCATATATTTT
few	TRBJ1-1	.	TRBV12-3/TRBV12-4	CASSPGLQGGNTEAFF	TGTGCCAGCAGTCCCGGGCTACAGGGCGGGAACACTGAAGCTTTCTTT